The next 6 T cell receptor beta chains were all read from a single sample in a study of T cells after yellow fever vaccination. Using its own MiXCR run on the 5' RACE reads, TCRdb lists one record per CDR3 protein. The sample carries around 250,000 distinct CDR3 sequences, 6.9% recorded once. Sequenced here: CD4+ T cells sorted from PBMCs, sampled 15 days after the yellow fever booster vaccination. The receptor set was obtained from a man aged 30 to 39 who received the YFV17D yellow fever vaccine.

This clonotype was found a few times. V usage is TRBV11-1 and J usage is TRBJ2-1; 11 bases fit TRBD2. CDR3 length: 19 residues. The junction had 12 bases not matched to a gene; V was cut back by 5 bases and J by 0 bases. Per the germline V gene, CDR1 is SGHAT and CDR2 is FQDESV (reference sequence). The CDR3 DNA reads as TGTGCCAGCAGCCCACATCCACTAGCGGGAGAGGGCTCCTACAATGAGCAGTTCTTC. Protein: CASSPHPLAGEGSYNEQFF.

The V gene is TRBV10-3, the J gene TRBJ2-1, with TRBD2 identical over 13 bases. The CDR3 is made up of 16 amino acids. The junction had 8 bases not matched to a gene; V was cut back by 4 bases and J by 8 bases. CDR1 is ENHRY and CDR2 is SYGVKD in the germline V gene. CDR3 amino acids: CAISVGTSGREDEQFF. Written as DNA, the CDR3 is TGTGCCATCAGTGTAGGAACTAGCGGGAGGGAGGATGAGCAGTTCTTC.

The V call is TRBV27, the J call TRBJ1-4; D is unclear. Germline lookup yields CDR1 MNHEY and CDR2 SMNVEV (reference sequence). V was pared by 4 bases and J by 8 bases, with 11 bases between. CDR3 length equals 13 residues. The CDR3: CASSSKVGEKLFF. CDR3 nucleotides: TGTGCCAGCAGTTCCAAGGTTGGCGAAAAACTGTTTTTT.

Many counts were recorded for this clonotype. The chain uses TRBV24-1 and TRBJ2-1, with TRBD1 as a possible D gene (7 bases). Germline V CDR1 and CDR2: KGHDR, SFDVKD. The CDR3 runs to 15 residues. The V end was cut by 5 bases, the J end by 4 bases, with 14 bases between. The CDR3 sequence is CATSVQGGRYNEQFF. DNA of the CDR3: TGTGCCACCAGTGTCCAGGGGGGAAGATACAATGAGCAGTTCTTC.

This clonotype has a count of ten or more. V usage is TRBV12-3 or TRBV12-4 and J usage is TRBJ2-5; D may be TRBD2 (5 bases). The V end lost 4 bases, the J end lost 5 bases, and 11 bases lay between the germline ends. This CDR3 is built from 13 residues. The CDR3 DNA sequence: TGTGCCAGCAGTTACGGGGTGGGGGAGACCCAGTACTTC. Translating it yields CASSYGVGETQYF.

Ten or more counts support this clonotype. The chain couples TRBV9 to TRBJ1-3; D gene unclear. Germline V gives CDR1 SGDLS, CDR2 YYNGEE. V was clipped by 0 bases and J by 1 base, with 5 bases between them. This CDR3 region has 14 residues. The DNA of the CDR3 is TGTGCCAGCAGCGTAGCGTTTTCTGGAAACACCATATATTTT. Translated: CASSVAFSGNTIYF.